This TCR beta chain was captured by sequencing in a study of blood T cell repertoires in COVID-19. Across the study: COVID-19 samples, acute and convalescent, were from the United States, Italy and Spain. T cells, B-cell-depleted T cells, or PBMCs provided the cDNA or gDNA that served as material.

Authors' analysis steps: From reference gene primer amplification, estimates of nucleated cell counts were derived. Here immunoSEQ multiplex PCR was the method, and the copy in TCRdb shows in-frame clones only, minus some. V, J and clone size reflect that table, while D and trimming were determined from the DNA. The table lists under 200,000 clones, more than 75% of them singletons. The Seattle patients joined while their infection was active and were tracked longitudinally afterward. The source is an older woman with COVID-19, enrolled during active disease. Sequencing was carried out using peripheral blood.

CDR3 DNA: TGTGCCAGCAGACAGGGGACAGTTAGCAATCAGCCCCAGCATTTT. Translating gives CASRQGTVSNQPQHF. V gene TRBV2 combines with J gene TRBJ1-5; TRBD1 agrees at 7 bases. The junction had 5 bases not matched to a gene; V was cut back by 6 bases and J by 0 bases. The CDR3 is 15 amino acids. Germline lookup yields CDR1 SNHLY and CDR2 FYNNEI.